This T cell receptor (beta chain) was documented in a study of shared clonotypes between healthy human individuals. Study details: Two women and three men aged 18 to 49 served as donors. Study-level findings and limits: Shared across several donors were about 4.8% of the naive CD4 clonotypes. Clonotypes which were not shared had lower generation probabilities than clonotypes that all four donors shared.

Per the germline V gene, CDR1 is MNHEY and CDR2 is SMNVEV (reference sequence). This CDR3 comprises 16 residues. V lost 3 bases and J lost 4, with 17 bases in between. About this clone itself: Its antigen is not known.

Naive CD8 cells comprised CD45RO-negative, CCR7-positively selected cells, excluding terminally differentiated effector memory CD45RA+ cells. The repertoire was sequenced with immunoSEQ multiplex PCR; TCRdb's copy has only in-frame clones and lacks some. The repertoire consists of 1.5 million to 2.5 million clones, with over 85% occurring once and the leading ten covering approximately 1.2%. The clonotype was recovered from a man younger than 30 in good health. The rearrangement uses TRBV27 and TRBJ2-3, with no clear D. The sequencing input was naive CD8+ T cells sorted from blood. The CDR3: CASSFLRPTGADTQYF. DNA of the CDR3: TGTGCCAGCAGTTTTCTGAGACCGACGGGCGCAGATACGCAGTATTTT.